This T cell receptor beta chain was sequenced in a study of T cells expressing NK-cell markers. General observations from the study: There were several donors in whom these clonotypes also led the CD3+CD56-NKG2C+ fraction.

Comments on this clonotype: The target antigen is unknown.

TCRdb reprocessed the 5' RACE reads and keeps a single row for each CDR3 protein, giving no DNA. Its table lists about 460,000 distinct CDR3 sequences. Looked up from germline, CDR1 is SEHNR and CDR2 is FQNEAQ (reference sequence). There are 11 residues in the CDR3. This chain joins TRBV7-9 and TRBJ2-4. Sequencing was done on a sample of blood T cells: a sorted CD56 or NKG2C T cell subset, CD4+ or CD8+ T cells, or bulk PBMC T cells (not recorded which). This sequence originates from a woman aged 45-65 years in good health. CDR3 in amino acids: CASSEKNIQYF.